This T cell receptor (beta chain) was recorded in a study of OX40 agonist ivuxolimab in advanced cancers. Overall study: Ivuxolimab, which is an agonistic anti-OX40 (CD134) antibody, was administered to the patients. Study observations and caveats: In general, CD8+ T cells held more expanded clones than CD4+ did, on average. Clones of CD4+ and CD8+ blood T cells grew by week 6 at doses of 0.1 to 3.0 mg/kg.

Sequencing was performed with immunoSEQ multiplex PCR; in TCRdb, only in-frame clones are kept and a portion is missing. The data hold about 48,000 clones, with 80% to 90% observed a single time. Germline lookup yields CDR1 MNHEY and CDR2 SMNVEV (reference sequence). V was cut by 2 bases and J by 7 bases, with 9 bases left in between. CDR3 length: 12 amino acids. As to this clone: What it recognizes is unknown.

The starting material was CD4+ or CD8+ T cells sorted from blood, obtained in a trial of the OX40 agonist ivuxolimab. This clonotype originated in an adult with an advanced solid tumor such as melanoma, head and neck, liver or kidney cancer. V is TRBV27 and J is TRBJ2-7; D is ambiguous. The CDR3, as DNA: TGTGCCAGCAGTTTAGGATTGGGGGAGCAGTACTTC. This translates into CASSLGLGEQYF.